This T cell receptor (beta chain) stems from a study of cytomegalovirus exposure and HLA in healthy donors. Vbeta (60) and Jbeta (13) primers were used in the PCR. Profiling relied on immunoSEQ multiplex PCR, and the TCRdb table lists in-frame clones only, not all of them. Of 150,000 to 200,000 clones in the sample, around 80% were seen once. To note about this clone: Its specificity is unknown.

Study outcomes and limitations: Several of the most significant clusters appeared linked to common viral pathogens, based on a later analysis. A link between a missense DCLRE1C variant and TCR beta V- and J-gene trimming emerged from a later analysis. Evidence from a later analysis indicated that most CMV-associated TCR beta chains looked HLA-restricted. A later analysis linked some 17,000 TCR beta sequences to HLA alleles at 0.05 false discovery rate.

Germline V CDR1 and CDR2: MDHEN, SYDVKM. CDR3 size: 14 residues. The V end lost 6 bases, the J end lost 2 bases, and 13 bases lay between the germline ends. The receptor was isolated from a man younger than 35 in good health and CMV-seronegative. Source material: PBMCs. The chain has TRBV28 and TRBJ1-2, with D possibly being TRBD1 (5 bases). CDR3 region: CASSPGTGNYGYTF. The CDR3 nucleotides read TGTGCCAGCAGCCCCGGGACTGGGAACTATGGCTACACCTTC.